The next 22 T cell receptor beta chains were all read from a single sample in a study of T cells in Graves' hyperthyroidism and ophthalmopathy. Amplified regions were TCR beta CDR3 sequences from RNA transcripts. A set of HTBI primers served as the primers for a first-round RT-PCR of the TCR CDR3. TCRdb ran MiXCR on the multiplex PCR reads and lists one entry per CDR3 protein. Here the sample spans approximately 330,000 distinct CDR3 sequences, roughly 18% being singletons. Sequenced sample: blood. Receptors originate from a woman aged 45-65 years with Graves' hyperthyroidism.

This clonotype was recorded many times. The gene calls are TRBV11-1 and TRBJ2-1; 10 positions agree with TRBD2. The CDR3 is 15 amino acids. Germline CDR1 reads SGHAT; CDR2 reads FQDESV (reference sequence). Germline trimming cut 5 bases from V and 3 bases from J; bases unmatched to any gene: 4. The CDR3 spells CASSLGLANYNEQFF. The CDR3 coding sequence is TGTGCCAGCAGCCTGGGACTAGCGAACTACAATGAGCAGTTCTTC.

This chain links TRBV20-1 with TRBJ2-7; no reliable D call. The germline V gene encodes CDR1 DFQATT and CDR2 SNEGSKA (reference sequence). The CDR3 spans 10 residues. V was shortened by 5 bases and J by 5 bases, with 7 bases between the two germline ends. CDR3 coding DNA: TGCAGTGCTGTATTCGACGAGCAGTACTTC. It yields the protein CSAVFDEQYF.

This clonotype has ten or more counts. The rearrangement links TRBV6-1 to TRBJ2-3, with TRBD2 matching 8 bases. CDR3 length equals 15 residues. After removal of 3 bases from V and 5 bases from J, the junction contained 7 bases not matched to a gene. Germline V gives CDR1 MNHNS, CDR2 SASEGT. CDR3 DNA: TGTGCCAGCAGTGAGGCTAGCGGGTGGGGAGATACGCAGTATTTT. Translation: CASSEASGWGDTQYF.

This chain links TRBV19 with TRBJ1-1; no clear D gene. The CDR3 totals 13 residues. Between the trimmed V and J ends, which lost 5 bases and 3 bases, there was a span of 10 bases. Germline lookup yields CDR1 LNHDA and CDR2 SQIVND (reference sequence). As DNA, the CDR3 is TGTGCCAGTAGTTTGGGGATCCACACTGAAGCTTTCTTT. Translated, it gives CASSLGIHTEAFF.

V and J are TRBV7-9 and TRBJ1-2; no reliable D call. Deletions cut 1 base from V and 4 bases from J, with 10 bases between. Germline CDR1 is SEHNR and CDR2 is FQNEAQ (reference sequence). The CDR3 runs 14 residues. The CDR3 spells CASSLGVQLYGYTF. CDR3 sequence (DNA): TGTGCCAGCAGCTTAGGAGTACAGCTCTATGGCTACACCTTC. The whole variable domain, remainder taken from reference TRBV7-9 and TRBJ1-2, is DTGVSQNPRHKITKRGQNVTFRCDPISEHNRLYWYRQTLGQGPEFLTYFQNEAQLEKSRLLSDRFSAERPKGSFSTLEIQRTEQGDSAMYLCASSLGVQLYGYTFGSGTRLTVV.

This clonotype was observed a few times. The chain combines TRBV5-8 with TRBJ1-6; D call uncertain. V was clipped by 0 bases and J by 6 bases, with 13 bases between them. The CDR3 extends over 16 amino acids. In germline, CDR1 is SGHTS, CDR2 YDEGEE. The CDR3 region is CASSLEPGLSNSPLHF. The CDR3 nucleotides read TGTGCCAGCAGCTTGGAGCCGGGATTGAGTAATTCACCCCTCCACTTT.

In this sample, this clonotype turned up a few times. The chain recombines TRBV11-2 with TRBJ2-1, with 9 positions matching TRBD2. The V and J ends lost 5 bases and 3 bases, in that order; junction bases with no gene match: 8. This CDR3 is 16 amino acids long. Germline loops: CDR1 SGHAT, CDR2 FQNNGV. The CDR3 region is CASSRKGLASYNEQFF. Here the CDR3 DNA reads TGTGCCAGCAGCCGAAAAGGACTAGCGAGCTACAATGAGCAGTTCTTC. The full variable domain, with the rest looked up from reference TRBV11-2 and TRBJ2-1, is EAGVAQSPRYKIIEKRQSVAFWCNPISGHATLYWYQQILGQGPKLLIQFQNNGVVDDSQLPKDRFSAERLKGVDSTLKIQPAKLEDSAVYLCASSRKGLASYNEQFFGPGTRLTVL.

This chain joins TRBV7-9 and TRBJ2-1, with D perhaps TRBD1 or TRBD2 (5 bases each). The ends were cut back, 1 base at V and 9 bases at J, with 10 bases in the middle. The CDR3 runs 13 residues. Per the germline V gene, CDR1 is SEHNR and CDR2 is FQNEAQ (reference sequence). CDR3: CASSLGEGREQFF. The CDR3 DNA reads as TGTGCCAGCAGCTTAGGAGAGGGGCGTGAGCAGTTCTTC.

This clonotype has just a few counts. This chain connects TRBV3-1 to TRBJ1-1; maybe TRBD1 (6 bases). V lost 4 bases and J lost 3, with 12 bases in between. The CDR3 has 14 amino acids. Germline V gives CDR1 LGHDT, CDR2 YNNKEL (reference sequence). CDR3 sequence: CASSLTGLDTEAFF. CDR3 bases: TGTGCCAGCAGCCTCACAGGGTTAGACACTGAAGCTTTCTTT.

The V call is TRBV5-1, the J call TRBJ2-3, with a possible D match to TRBD2 (5 bases). Germline V gene lookup returns CDR1 SGHRS and CDR2 YFSETQ. The CDR3 extends over 15 amino acids. Trimming shortened V by 1 base and J by 6 bases, and 15 bases separated the two germline ends. DNA for the CDR3: TGCGCCAGCAGCTTGTTGGCGGTACTAGGGGATACGCAGTATTTT. Translating gives CASSLLAVLGDTQYF. The entire variable domain, with the rest obtained from reference TRBV5-1 and TRBJ2-3, is as follows: KAGVTQTPRYLIKTRGQQVTLSCSPISGHRSVSWYQQTPGQGLQFLFEYFSETQRNKGNFPGRFSGRQFSNSRSEMNVSTLELGDSALYLCASSLLAVLGDTQYFGPGTRLTVL.

This clonotype has a count of ten or more. This chain joins TRBV27 and TRBJ2-5, with a weak D call TRBD1 (5 bases). The ends were cut back, 2 bases at V and 4 bases at J, with 14 bases in the middle. This CDR3 comprises 15 residues. In germline, CDR1 is MNHEY, CDR2 SMNVEV (reference sequence). The CDR3 loop reads CASSLSRVLGETQYF. Here the CDR3 DNA reads TGTGCCAGCAGTTTAAGCAGGGTTCTGGGAGAGACCCAGTACTTC.

This clonotype was observed a few times. Here the CDR3 reads CASSPPQGADEKLFF. As DNA, the CDR3 is TGTGCCAGCAGCCCTCCACAGGGGGCGGATGAAAAACTGTTTTTT. This rearrangement joins TRBV9 to TRBJ1-4; 9 bases fit TRBD1. The CDR3 totals 15 residues. Looked up from germline, CDR1 is SGDLS and CDR2 is YYNGEE. The J segment lost 6 bases and the V segment lost 4 bases, leaving 7 bases of the junction unmatched.

The chain is built from TRBV2 and TRBJ1-1; no definite D call. CDR1 is SNHLY, CDR2 FYNNEI, per germline. Trimming took 10 bases from V and 1 from J, leaving 19 bases between them. This CDR3 is 15 amino acids long. The CDR3 spells CANEPDGVANTEAFF. CDR3 in DNA: TGTGCCAACGAACCTGACGGGGTTGCGAACACTGAAGCTTTCTTT.

This clonotype was found a few times. The rearrangement joins TRBV5-8 to TRBJ2-3; TRBD1 aligns across 9 bases. The CDR3 runs 19 residues. The V segment lost 6 bases and the J segment 1 base; nucleotides outside the gene matches: 18. The germline V gene encodes CDR1 SGHTS and CDR2 YDEGEE. In nucleotides, the CDR3 is TGTGCCAGCAACGGAGGAGGGACAGGGTGGACCTTCCGCACAGATACGCAGTATTTT. This codes for CASNGGGTGWTFRTDTQYF.

For this clonotype: A much larger clone differs by one base, so this may be a read error. The chain uses TRBV11-1 and TRBJ2-1; D is perhaps TRBD2 (8 bases). CDR1 is SGHAT and CDR2 is FQDESV in the germline V gene (reference sequence). The CDR3 is made up of 18 amino acids. Trimming took off 5 bases at V and 8 bases at J, with 28 bases between the two ends. The CDR3 is CASSPGRGQVRGYDEQFF. In DNA, the CDR3 is TGTGCCAGCAGCCCCGGGAGGGGGCAGGTACGGGGGTACGATGAGCAGTTCTTC. Full variable domain (missing parts from reference TRBV11-1 and TRBJ2-1): EAEVAQSPRYKITEKSQAVAFWCDPISGHATLYWYRQILGQGPELLVQFQDESVVDDSQLPKDRFSAERLKGVDSTLKIQPAELGDSAMYLCASSPGRGQVRGYDEQFFGPGTRLTVL.

The count of this clonotype is one. This chain links TRBV7-2 with TRBJ2-5; D perhaps matches TRBD2 (5 bases). V dropped 3 bases and J dropped 2 bases, with 25 bases sitting between them. The CDR3 covers 19 residues. Per germline, CDR1 SGHTA and CDR2 FQGNSA. The CDR3: CASSFTLVAGRLEQETQYF. The CDR3 nucleotides read TGTGCCAGCAGCTTCACCCTTGTGGCGGGTAGATTGGAGCAAGAGACCCAGTACTTC.

This clonotype was counted between two and nine times. The chain combines TRBV29-1 with TRBJ1-2; TRBD1 might be the D (6 bases). The V and J ends lost 2 bases and 2 bases respectively, with 12 bases between them. Germline V gene lookup returns CDR1 SQVTM and CDR2 ANQGSEA. The CDR3 spans 14 residues. As DNA, the CDR3 is TGCAGCGTTGAACACCAGGGGACCAACTATGGCTACACCTTC. Amino acids: CSVEHQGTNYGYTF.

The V call is TRBV5-1, the J call TRBJ2-7; D remains ambiguous. V lost 4 bases and J lost 0, with 11 bases in between. Germline V gene lookup returns CDR1 SGHRS and CDR2 YFSETQ. The CDR3 contains 14 residues. The CDR3 sequence: CASSPPDDSYEQYF. CDR3 nucleotides: TGCGCCAGCAGCCCCCCGGACGACTCCTACGAGCAGTACTTC.

The chain uses TRBV5-1 and TRBJ2-7; D ambiguous. Germline V gene data show CDR1 as SGHRS and CDR2 as YFSETQ. There are 13 residues in the CDR3. V was cut by 4 bases and J by 2 bases, with 10 bases left in between. The CDR3 here is CASSQEPAYEQYF. The CDR3 region has the DNA TGCGCCAGCAGCCAGGAGCCCGCCTACGAGCAGTACTTC.

Remarks on this clonotype: This may be a read error, as it is one base from a much larger clone. The chain uses TRBV7-6 and TRBJ2-1; D unresolved. Trimming stripped 5 bases from V and 7 bases from J, with 12 bases between. Germline V gives CDR1 SGHVS, CDR2 FNYEAQ. This CDR3 has 13 residues. The CDR3 sequence: CASSLQIRNEQFF. The CDR3 DNA reads as TGTGCCAGCAGCCTCCAAATAAGGAATGAGCAGTTCTTC.

V and J are TRBV5-1 and TRBJ1-4; maybe TRBD1 (5 bases). The ends were cut back, 3 bases at V and 5 bases at J, with 11 bases in the middle. Looked up from germline, CDR1 is SGHRS and CDR2 is YFSETQ. This CDR3 has 14 residues. The CDR3 is CASSSGEGNEKLFF. The CDR3 DNA follows: TGCGCCAGCAGCTCCGGGGAGGGGAATGAAAAACTGTTTTTT.

This clonotype was detected only a few times. The chain recombines TRBV5-1 with TRBJ2-2, with 10 positions matching TRBD1. The CDR3 has 17 amino acids. CDR1 and CDR2 (germline): SGHRS, YFSETQ. The V and J ends lost 4 bases and 4 bases, in that order; junction bases with no gene match: 10. CDR3 nucleotide sequence: TGCGCCAGCAGCGGTCCCGGGACAGGGGTCGGCACCGGGGAGCTGTTTTTT. Translation: CASSGPGTGVGTGELFF.